The rows below give T cell receptor beta chains drawn from one sample of a study of cytomegalovirus exposure and HLA in healthy donors. Measured with immunoSEQ multiplex PCR; TCRdb has only the in-frame clones, and not every one. The top ten clones hold under 2.5% of a sample with approximately 55,000 clones, about 81% of them seen once. The sequencing sample was made of PBMCs. The receptor set was obtained from a boy aged 10-17 years in good health and CMV-seropositive. Both conserved end residues are part of each CDR3. A D gene is named only where the DNA matches it firmly. Clone size is stated in some rows and not others, as once, few, many or a class when expanded.

-	TRBJ2-5	-	TRBV25-1	TGTGCCAGCAGTGAATATGGATTAGGGGCTCAAGAGACCCAGTACTTC	CASSEYGLGAQETQYF
TRBD2	TRBJ2-1	-	TRBV7-8	TGTGCCAGCATGCCGGGACTAGGCAATGAGCAGTTCTTC	CASMPGLGNEQFF
-	TRBJ1-3	-	TRBV7-9	TGTGCCAGCAGCTTGGATACAGCCTCGCGAAACACCATATATTTT	CASSLDTASRNTIYF
TRBD1	TRBJ2-2	-	TRBV5-6	TGTGCCAGCAGCTCAGAAGGGGGCGCGGCGACCGGGGAGCTGTTTTTT	CASSSEGGAATGELFF
TRBD2	TRBJ2-3	few	TRBV4-1	TGCGCCAGCAGCCGGATGATAGCGGGGAACACAGATACGCAGTATTTT	CASSRMIAGNTDTQYF
-	TRBJ2-7	once	TRBV27	TGTGCCAGCAGTCCGAGGACTATGCCGGGGGAGCAGTACTTC	CASSPRTMPGEQYF
-	TRBJ2-4	-	TRBV5-1	TGCGCCAGCAGCTTGGAAGGTTACTACCCGGGACATGATCGGTACTTC	CASSLEGYYPGHDRYF
-	TRBJ2-1	-	TRBV10-3	TGTGCCATCAGCCTTAGCGGCTCCTACAATGAGCAGTTCTTC	CAISLSGSYNEQFF
TRBD2	TRBJ2-1	-	TRBV14	TGTGCCAGCAGCCTCCGGGGGGTTTCCTACAATGAGCAGTTCTTC	CASSLRGVSYNEQFF
-	TRBJ2-7	-	TRBV18	TGTGCCAGCTCATCCACCTCGGGTCGCGGTAACGAGCAGTACTTC	CASSSTSGRGNEQYF
-	TRBJ2-1	-	TRBV6-5	TGTGCCAGCAGTTATGGGGCGCCCGATGAGCAGTTCTTC	CASSYGAPDEQFF
-	TRBJ2-7	-	TRBV6-1	TGTGCCAGCAGTGAGGGACTGAATAACGAGCAGTACTTC	CASSEGLNNEQYF
-	TRBJ2-3	-	TRBV7-2	TGTGCCAGCAGCTTAAGACGGGGGGCGGTGACAGATACGCAGTATTTT	CASSLRRGAVTDTQYF
TRBD1	TRBJ2-7	-	TRBV6-1	TGTGCCAGCAGTCTAGGGGGCTGGCAGTACTTC	CASSLGGWQYF
-	TRBJ2-7	few	TRBV7-2	TGTGCCAGCAGCCGCATTGCCGGGGGACTGACCTACGAGCAGTACTTC	CASSRIAGGLTYEQYF
TRBD1	TRBJ2-7	-	TRBV11-2	TGTGCCAGCAGCCCGGGACAGGACTACGAGCAGTACTTC	CASSPGQDYEQYF
-	TRBJ1-2	-	TRBV19	TGTGCCAGTAGTATAGCCCACCCTTGGGACATTGATGGCTACACCTTC	CASSIAHPWDIDGYTF
-	TRBJ2-1	-	TRBV5-4	TGTGCCAGCAGTCCGGAGGTTCACAATGAGCAGTTCTTC	CASSPEVHNEQFF